This record covers a single TCR beta chain. Assay used: immunoSEQ multiplex PCR; TCRdb lists only in-frame clones, some missing. The repertoire holds under 200,000 clones, with more than 65% as singletons. The CDR3 totals 15 residues. The germline gives CDR1 MNHEY, CDR2 SVGEGT. With V trimmed by 5 bases and J by 6 bases, 9 bases remained unmatched. This entry comes from a study of blood T cell repertoires in COVID-19. The sequenced sample consisted of PBMCs or T cells enriched from blood (not recorded which). The TCR originated in a man aged 55 to 70 who had recovered from COVID-19. V gene TRBV6-2 or TRBV6-3 combines with J gene TRBJ1-5; TRBD1 agrees at 8 bases. CDR3 in amino acids: CASSPEGRGLQPQHF. CDR3 nucleotides: TGTGCCAGCAGTCCAGAGGGCAGGGGGCTTCAGCCCCAGCATTTT.